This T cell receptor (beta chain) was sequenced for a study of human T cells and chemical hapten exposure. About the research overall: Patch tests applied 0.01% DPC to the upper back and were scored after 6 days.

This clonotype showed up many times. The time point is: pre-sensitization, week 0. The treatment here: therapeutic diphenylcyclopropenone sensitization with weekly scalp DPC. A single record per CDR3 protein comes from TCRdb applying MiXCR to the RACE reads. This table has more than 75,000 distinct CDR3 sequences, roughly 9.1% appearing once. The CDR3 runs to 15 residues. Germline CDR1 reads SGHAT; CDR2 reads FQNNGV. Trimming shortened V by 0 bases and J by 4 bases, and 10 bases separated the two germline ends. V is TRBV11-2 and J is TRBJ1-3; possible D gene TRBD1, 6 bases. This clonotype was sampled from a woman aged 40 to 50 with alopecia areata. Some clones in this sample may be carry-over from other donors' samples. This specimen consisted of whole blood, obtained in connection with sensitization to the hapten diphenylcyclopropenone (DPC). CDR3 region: CASSLDRGVGNTIYF. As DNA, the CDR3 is TGTGCCAGCAGCTTAGACAGGGGCGTAGGAAACACCATATATTTT.